A selection of T cell receptor beta chains follows, all from one sample in a study of cytomegalovirus exposure and HLA in healthy donors. Measured with immunoSEQ multiplex PCR; TCRdb has only the in-frame clones, and not every one. The repertoire holds a few hundred thousand clones, with roughly 84% as singletons. The sequenced sample consisted of PBMCs. The receptors originated from a girl between 5 and 17 years old in good health and CMV-seronegative. Both conserved end residues are part of each CDR3. The order of the fields is clone size, CDR3 length, J gene, D gene, V gene, CDR3 protein, CDR3 DNA. D genes are given only for firm matches. Clone size, where shown, is once, few, many, or a class for clones that have expanded.

size: -; length: 16; J: TRBJ1-2; D: TRBD1; V: TRBV11-1; CDR3: CASSHGQGANLYGYTF; DNA: TGTGCCAGCAGCCACGGACAGGGGGCAAACCTCTACGGCTACACCTTC
size: -; length: 14; J: TRBJ1-4; D: TRBD1; V: TRBV28; CDR3: CASSQGGTNEKLFF; DNA: TGTGCCAGCTCACAGGGGGGCACTAATGAAAAACTGTTTTTT
size: -; length: 16; J: TRBJ2-5; D: -; V: TRBV5-1; CDR3: CASSTGGTVLQETQYF; DNA: TGCGCCAGCAGCACGGGGGGGACAGTACTCCAAGAGACCCAGTACTTC
size: few; length: 14; J: TRBJ2-1; D: TRBD2; V: TRBV2; CDR3: CASSWTSGGNEQFF; DNA: TGTGCCAGCAGCTGGACTAGCGGGGGGAATGAGCAGTTCTTC
size: -; length: 15; J: TRBJ2-2; D: TRBD1; V: TRBV28; CDR3: CASSLGDRATGELFF; DNA: TGTGCCAGCAGTTTGGGGGACAGGGCCACCGGGGAGCTGTTTTTT
size: -; length: 15; J: TRBJ1-1; D: TRBD1; V: TRBV7-9; CDR3: CASSSRTGENTEAFF; DNA: TGTGCCAGCAGCTCTCGGACAGGGGAGAACACTGAAGCTTTCTTT
size: -; length: 13; J: TRBJ2-7; D: -; V: TRBV27; CDR3: CASSSRGLDEQYF; DNA: TGTGCCAGCAGTTCCCGCGGTCTGGACGAGCAGTACTTC
size: -; length: 15; J: TRBJ2-7; D: -; V: TRBV29-1; CDR3: CSVEVVGGSSYEQYF; DNA: TGCAGCGTTGAAGTCGTGGGGGGTAGCTCCTACGAGCAGTACTTC
size: few; length: 16; J: TRBJ1-3; D: -; V: TRBV28; CDR3: CASNSLQEGSGNTIYF; DNA: TGTGCCAGCAATTCTCTACAGGAAGGCTCTGGAAACACCATATATTTT
size: -; length: 11; J: TRBJ2-1; D: -; V: TRBV9; CDR3: CASSGENEQFF; DNA: TGTGCCAGCAGCGGGGAGAATGAGCAGTTCTTC
size: -; length: 16; J: TRBJ2-1; D: TRBD2; V: TRBV19; CDR3: CASSRAMGLARNEQFF; DNA: TGTGCCAGTAGTAGGGCGATGGGACTAGCTCGAAATGAGCAGTTCTTC
size: -; length: 18; J: TRBJ2-2; D: TRBD2; V: TRBV7-9; CDR3: CASSLGWTSGRNTGELFF; DNA: TGTGCCAGCAGCTTAGGGTGGACTAGCGGGAGGAACACCGGGGAGCTGTTTTTT
size: -; length: 15; J: TRBJ2-5; D: -; V: TRBV7-2; CDR3: CASSLGWGVQETQYF; DNA: TGTGCCAGCAGCTTAGGGTGGGGGGTCCAAGAGACCCAGTACTTC
size: once; length: 15; J: TRBJ2-5; D: -; V: TRBV5-8; CDR3: CASSLVLGGFETQYF; DNA: TGTGCCAGCAGCTTGGTGTTGGGGGGTTTTGAGACCCAGTACTTC
size: few; length: 13; J: TRBJ1-1; D: TRBD1; V: TRBV5-1; CDR3: CASSIGQGTEAFF; DNA: TGCGCCAGCAGCATTGGACAGGGGACTGAAGCTTTCTTT
size: -; length: 14; J: TRBJ2-7; D: -; V: TRBV28; CDR3: CASSSGFPPYEQYF; DNA: TGTGCCAGCAGTTCCGGGTTCCCCCCCTACGAGCAGTACTTC
size: -; length: 12; J: TRBJ1-5; D: -; V: TRBV7-8; CDR3: CASSKGDQPQHF; DNA: TGTGCCAGCAGCAAAGGGGATCAGCCCCAGCATTTT
size: few; length: 15; J: TRBJ1-1; D: TRBD1; V: TRBV19; CDR3: CASSIRHRGDTEAFF; DNA: TGTGCCAGTAGTATACGGCACAGGGGGGACACTGAAGCTTTCTTT
size: few; length: 14; J: TRBJ2-7; D: -; V: TRBV6-1; CDR3: CASTRGRLMDEQYF; DNA: TGTGCCAGCACGAGAGGGCGTCTCATGGACGAGCAGTACTTC
size: -; length: 18; J: TRBJ2-1; D: -; V: TRBV5-6; CDR3: CASSPNPVPLSSYNEQFF; DNA: TGTGCCAGCAGTCCAAACCCCGTACCGCTGAGCTCCTACAATGAGCAGTTCTTC
size: -; length: 19; J: TRBJ1-5; D: TRBD1; V: TRBV28; CDR3: CASSAIWTGGPGGNQPQHF; DNA: TGTGCCAGCAGTGCCATCTGGACAGGGGGACCGGGGGGCAATCAGCCCCAGCATTTT
size: -; length: 17; J: TRBJ2-3; D: TRBD2; V: TRBV5-4; CDR3: CASSLTKLAGSTDTQYF; DNA: TGTGCCAGCAGCTTGACCAAACTAGCGGGATCTACAGATACGCAGTATTTT
size: few; length: 17; J: TRBJ2-3; D: TRBD2; V: TRBV7-9; CDR3: CASSLGLAGRGADTQYF; DNA: TGTGCCAGCAGCTTGGGACTAGCGGGAAGAGGGGCAGATACGCAGTATTTT
size: -; length: 14; J: TRBJ2-7; D: TRBD1; V: TRBV7-6; CDR3: CASSPGTGDREQYF; DNA: TGTGCCAGCAGCCCCGGGACAGGGGACCGCGAGCAGTACTTC
size: -; length: 14; J: TRBJ1-2; D: TRBD1; V: TRBV4-3; CDR3: CASSQPGTGGGYTF; DNA: TGCGCCAGCAGCCAGCCCGGGACAGGGGGCGGCTACACCTTC
size: few; length: 13; J: TRBJ1-1; D: -; V: TRBV6-5; CDR3: CASSYGESTEAFF; DNA: TGTGCCAGCAGTTACGGAGAGAGCACTGAAGCTTTCTTT
size: few; length: 12; J: TRBJ2-1; D: -; V: TRBV4-1; CDR3: CASSQDLNEQFF; DNA: TGCGCCAGCAGCCAAGATCTAAATGAGCAGTTCTTC
size: -; length: 20; J: TRBJ1-6; D: TRBD1; V: TRBV19; CDR3: CASRGYAGQRLTTYNSPLHF; DNA: TGTGCCAGTCGTGGTTACGCGGGACAGAGACTTACCACCTATAATTCACCCCTCCACTTT
size: -; length: 15; J: TRBJ1-1; D: -; V: TRBV11-1; CDR3: CASSRGVLENTEAFF; DNA: TGTGCCAGCAGCCGCGGGGTCCTCGAGAACACTGAAGCTTTCTTT
size: -; length: 16; J: TRBJ2-2; D: -; V: TRBV5-1; CDR3: CASSSTGRGDTGELFF; DNA: TGCGCCAGCAGCTCCACGGGGCGGGGTGACACCGGGGAGCTGTTTTTT
size: -; length: 13; J: TRBJ2-7; D: -; V: TRBV27; CDR3: CASSRDTTYEQYF; DNA: TGTGCCAGCAGCCGGGACACTACCTACGAGCAGTACTTC
size: -; length: 16; J: TRBJ1-5; D: TRBD1; V: TRBV28; CDR3: CASSIGQGGGNQPQHF; DNA: TGTGCCAGCAGCATCGGACAGGGTGGCGGCAATCAGCCCCAGCATTTT
size: -; length: 14; J: TRBJ1-5; D: -; V: TRBV6-6; CDR3: CASRGRATNQPQHF; DNA: TGTGCCAGCAGGGGCAGGGCTACCAATCAGCCCCAGCATTTT
size: -; length: 15; J: TRBJ2-3; D: -; V: TRBV7-9; CDR3: CASSLQAFRTDTQYF; DNA: TGTGCCAGCAGCTTACAGGCTTTTAGGACAGATACGCAGTATTTT
size: -; length: 14; J: TRBJ2-3; D: TRBD2; V: TRBV6-5; CDR3: CASRPGTSGGMEYF; DNA: TGTGCCAGTCGACCCGGGACTAGCGGGGGAATGGAGTATTTT